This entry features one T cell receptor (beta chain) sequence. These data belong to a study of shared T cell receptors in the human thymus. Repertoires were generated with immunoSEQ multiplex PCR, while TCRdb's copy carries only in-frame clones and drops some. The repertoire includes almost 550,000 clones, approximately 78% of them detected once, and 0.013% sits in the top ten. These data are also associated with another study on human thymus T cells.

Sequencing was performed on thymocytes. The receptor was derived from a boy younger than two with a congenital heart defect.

The CDR3 DNA reads TGTGCCAGCAGTTCAAAACTCACAGATACGCAGTATTTT. This gives the protein CASSSKLTDTQYF. This chain uses TRBV27 with TRBJ2-3; no definite D call. Between the trimmed V and J ends, which lost 4 bases and 2 bases, there was a span of 7 bases. From germline, CDR1 is MNHEY and CDR2 SMNVEV (reference sequence). The length of the CDR3 is 13 residues.